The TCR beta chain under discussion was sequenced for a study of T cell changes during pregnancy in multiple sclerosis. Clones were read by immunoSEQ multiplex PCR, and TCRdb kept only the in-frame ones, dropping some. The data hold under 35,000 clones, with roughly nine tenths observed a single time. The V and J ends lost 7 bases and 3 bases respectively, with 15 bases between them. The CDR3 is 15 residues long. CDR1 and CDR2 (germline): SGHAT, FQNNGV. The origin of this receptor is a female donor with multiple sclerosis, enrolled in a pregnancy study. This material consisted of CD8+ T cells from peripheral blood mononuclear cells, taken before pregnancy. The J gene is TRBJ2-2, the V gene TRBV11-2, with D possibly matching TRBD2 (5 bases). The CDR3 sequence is CASTPAARDTGELFF. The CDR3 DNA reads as TGTGCCAGCACCCCCGCGGCGAGGGACACCGGGGAGCTGTTTTTT. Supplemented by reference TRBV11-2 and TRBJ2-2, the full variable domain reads EAGVAQSPRYKIIEKRQSVAFWCNPISGHATLYWYQQILGQGPKLLIQFQNNGVVDDSQLPKDRFSAERLKGVDSTLKIQPAKLEDSAVYLCASTPAARDTGELFFGEGSRLTVL.